This T cell receptor beta chain was observed in a study of blood T cell repertoires in COVID-19. Authors' methods: Estimation of nucleated cell counts relied on the amplification of reference gene primers. Data came from immunoSEQ multiplex PCR; TCRdb stores just in-frame clones and leaves some out. That table is the source of V, J and clone size, and D and trimming were worked out from the DNA. The sample contains roughly 100,000 clones, around 88% of which appear only once. This TCR derives from a woman in her sixties or seventies with acute or convalescent COVID-19. The specimen was peripheral blood.

The CDR3 nucleotides are TGTGCCAGCAGTTTAGCAGGGCTGAGGGAGCAGTACTTC. This gives the protein CASSLAGLREQYF. V gene TRBV28 combines with J gene TRBJ2-7, with D possibly being TRBD1 (5 bases). This CDR3 has 13 residues. V gave up 2 bases and J gave up 7 bases, with 12 bases separating them. Germline V gives CDR1 MDHEN, CDR2 SYDVKM.